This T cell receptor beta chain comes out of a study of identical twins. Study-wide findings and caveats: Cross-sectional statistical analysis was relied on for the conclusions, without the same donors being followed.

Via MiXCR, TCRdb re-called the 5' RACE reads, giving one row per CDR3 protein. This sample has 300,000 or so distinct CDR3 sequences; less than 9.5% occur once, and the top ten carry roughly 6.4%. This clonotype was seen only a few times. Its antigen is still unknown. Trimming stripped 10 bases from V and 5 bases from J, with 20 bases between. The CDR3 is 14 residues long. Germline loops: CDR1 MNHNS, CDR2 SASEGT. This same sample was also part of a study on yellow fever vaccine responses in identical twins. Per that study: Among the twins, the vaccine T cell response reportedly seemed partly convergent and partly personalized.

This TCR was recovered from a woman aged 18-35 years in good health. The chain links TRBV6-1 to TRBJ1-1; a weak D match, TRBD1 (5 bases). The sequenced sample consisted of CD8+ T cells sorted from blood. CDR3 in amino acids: CATTDLSGGTEAFF. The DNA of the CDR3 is TGTGCCACCACTGATTTATCGGGGGGGACTGAAGCTTTCTTT.